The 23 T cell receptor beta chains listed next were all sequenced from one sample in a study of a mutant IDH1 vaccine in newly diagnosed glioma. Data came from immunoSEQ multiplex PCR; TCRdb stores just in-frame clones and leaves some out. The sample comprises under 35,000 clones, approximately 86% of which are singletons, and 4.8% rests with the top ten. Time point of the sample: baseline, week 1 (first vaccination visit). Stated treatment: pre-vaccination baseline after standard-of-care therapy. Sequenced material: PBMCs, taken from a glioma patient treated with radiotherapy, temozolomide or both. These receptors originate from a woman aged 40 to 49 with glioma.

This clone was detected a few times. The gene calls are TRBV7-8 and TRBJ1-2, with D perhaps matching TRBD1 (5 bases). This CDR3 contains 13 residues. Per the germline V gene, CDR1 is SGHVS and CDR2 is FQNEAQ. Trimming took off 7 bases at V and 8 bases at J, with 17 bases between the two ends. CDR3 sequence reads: CASTNVPRGGYTF. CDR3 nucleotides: TGTGCCAGCACCAACGTCCCGAGGGGCGGCTACACCTTC.

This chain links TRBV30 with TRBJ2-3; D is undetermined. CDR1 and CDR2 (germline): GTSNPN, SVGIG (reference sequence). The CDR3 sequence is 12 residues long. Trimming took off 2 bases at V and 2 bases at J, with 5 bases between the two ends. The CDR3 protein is CAWSRDTDTQYF. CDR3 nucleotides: TGTGCCTGGAGTAGGGACACAGATACGCAGTATTTT.

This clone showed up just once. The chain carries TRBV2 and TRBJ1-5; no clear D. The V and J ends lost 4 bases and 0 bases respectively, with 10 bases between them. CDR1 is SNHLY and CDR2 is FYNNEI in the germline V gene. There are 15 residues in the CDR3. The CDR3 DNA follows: TGTGCCAGCAGTGGAGGCGGCTATAGCAATCAGCCCCAGCATTTT. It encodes CASSGGGYSNQPQHF. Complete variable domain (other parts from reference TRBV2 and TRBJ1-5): EPEVTQTPSHQVTQMGQEVILRCVPISNHLYFYWYRQILGQKVEFLVSFYNNEISEKSEIFDDQFSVERPDGSNFTLKIRSTKLEDSAMYFCASSGGGYSNQPQHFGDGTRLSIL.

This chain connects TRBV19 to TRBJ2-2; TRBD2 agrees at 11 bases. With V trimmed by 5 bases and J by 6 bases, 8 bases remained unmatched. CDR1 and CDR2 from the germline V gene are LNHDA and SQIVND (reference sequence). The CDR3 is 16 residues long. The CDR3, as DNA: TGTGCCAGTAGTTTAATAGCGGGGGGGCCAGCCGGGGAGCTGTTTTTT. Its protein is CASSLIAGGPAGELFF. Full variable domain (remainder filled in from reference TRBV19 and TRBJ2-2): DGGITQSPKYLFRKEGQNVTLSCEQNLNHDAMYWYRQDPGQGLRLIYYSQIVNDFQKGDIAEGYSVSREKKESFPLTVTSAQKNPTAFYLCASSLIAGGPAGELFFGEGSRLTVL.

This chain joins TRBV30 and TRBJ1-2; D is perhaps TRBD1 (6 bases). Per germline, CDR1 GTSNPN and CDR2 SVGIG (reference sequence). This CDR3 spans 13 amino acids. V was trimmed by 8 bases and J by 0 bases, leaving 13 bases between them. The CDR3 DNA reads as TGTGCCCGCGGGACATCCGCTAACTATGGCTACACCTTC. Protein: CARGTSANYGYTF.

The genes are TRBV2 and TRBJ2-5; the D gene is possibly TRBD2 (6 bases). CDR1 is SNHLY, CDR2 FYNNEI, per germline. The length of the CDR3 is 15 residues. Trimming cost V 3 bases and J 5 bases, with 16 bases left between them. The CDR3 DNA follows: TGTGCCAGCAGTGACCACAGCGGTGGAGGGGAGACCCAGTACTTC. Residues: CASSDHSGGGETQYF.

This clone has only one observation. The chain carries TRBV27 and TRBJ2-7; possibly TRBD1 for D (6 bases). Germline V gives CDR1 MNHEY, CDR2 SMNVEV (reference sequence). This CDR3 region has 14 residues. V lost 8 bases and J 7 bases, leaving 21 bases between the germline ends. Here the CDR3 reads CASAVWGTSTEQYF. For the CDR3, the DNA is TGTGCCAGCGCGGTGTGGGGGACATCCACGGAGCAGTACTTC.

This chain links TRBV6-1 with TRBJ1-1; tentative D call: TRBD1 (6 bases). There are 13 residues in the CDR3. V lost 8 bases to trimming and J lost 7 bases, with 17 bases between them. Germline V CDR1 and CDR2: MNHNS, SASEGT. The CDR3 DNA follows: TGTGCCAGCGCCTTTTGGGGGGCCCTTGAAGCTTTCTTT. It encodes CASAFWGALEAFF.

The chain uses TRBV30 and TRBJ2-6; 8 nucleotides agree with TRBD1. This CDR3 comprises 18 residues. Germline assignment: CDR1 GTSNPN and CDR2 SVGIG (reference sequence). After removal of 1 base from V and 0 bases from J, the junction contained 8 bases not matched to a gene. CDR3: CAWSAPGQVSSGANVLTF. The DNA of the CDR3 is TGTGCCTGGAGTGCACCGGGACAGGTCAGCTCTGGGGCCAACGTCCTGACTTTC.

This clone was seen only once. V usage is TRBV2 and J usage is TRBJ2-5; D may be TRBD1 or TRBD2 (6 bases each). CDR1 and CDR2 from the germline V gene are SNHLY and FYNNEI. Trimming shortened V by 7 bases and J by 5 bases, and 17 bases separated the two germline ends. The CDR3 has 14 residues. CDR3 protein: CASKYTGGRETQYF. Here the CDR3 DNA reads TGTGCCAGCAAATACACCGGGGGCAGGGAGACCCAGTACTTC.

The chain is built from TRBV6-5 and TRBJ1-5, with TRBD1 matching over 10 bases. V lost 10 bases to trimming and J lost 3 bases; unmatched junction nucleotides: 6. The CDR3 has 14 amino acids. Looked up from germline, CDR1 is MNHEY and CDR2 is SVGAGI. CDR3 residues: CATGGQGDNQPQHF. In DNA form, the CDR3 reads TGTGCCACAGGAGGACAGGGGGACAATCAGCCCCAGCATTTT.

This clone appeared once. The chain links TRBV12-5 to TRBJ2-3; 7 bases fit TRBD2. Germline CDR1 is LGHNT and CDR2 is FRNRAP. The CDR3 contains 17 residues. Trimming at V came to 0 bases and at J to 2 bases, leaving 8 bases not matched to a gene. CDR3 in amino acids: CASGLVSLADYTDTQYF. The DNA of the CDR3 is TGTGCTAGTGGTTTGGTATCCCTAGCGGATTACACAGATACGCAGTATTTT.

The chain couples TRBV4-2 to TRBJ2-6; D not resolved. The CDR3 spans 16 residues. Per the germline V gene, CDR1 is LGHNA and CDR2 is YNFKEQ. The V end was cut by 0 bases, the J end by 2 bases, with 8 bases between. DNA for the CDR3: TGTGCCAGCAGCCAAGATAGAACAGCTGGGGCCAACGTCCTGACTTTC. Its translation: CASSQDRTAGANVLTF.

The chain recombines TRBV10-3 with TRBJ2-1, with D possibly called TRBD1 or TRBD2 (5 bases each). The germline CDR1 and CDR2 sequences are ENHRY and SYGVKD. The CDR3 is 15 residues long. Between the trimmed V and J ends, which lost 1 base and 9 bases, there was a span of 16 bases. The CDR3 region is CAISELGTSTTEQFF. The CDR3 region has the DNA TGTGCCATCAGTGAGTTGGGGACCTCCACTACTGAGCAGTTCTTC.

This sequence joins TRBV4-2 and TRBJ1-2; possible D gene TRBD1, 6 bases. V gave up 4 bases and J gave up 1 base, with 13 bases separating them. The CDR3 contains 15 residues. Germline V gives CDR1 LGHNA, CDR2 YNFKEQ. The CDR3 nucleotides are TGTGCCAGCAGCCCGAGTAGGGGGATTAACTATGGCTACACCTTC. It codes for CASSPSRGINYGYTF.

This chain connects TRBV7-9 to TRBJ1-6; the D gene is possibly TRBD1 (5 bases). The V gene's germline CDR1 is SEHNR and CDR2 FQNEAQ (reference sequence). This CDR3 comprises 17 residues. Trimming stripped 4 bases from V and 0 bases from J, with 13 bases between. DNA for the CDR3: TGTGCCAGCAGCTCATCGGACACGAGCTCCTATAATTCACCCCTCCACTTT. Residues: CASSSSDTSSYNSPLHF.

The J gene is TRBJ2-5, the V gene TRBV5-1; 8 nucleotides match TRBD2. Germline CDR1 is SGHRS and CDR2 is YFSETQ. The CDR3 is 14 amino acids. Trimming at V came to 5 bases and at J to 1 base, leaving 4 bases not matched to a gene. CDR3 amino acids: CASSLTSGQETQYF. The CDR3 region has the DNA TGCGCCAGCAGTTTAACTAGCGGCCAAGAGACCCAGTACTTC.

The CDR3 coding sequence is TGCAGCGTGCCCACTCGGGGACAGGGGGACTATGGCTACACCTTC. Residues: CSVPTRGQGDYGYTF. This chain connects TRBV29-1 to TRBJ1-2, with TRBD1 matching over 11 bases. From germline, CDR1 is SQVTM and CDR2 ANQGSEA. The trim removed 6 bases at V and 3 bases at J, leaving 9 bases unmatched. The CDR3 spans 15 residues. Full variable domain (missing parts from reference TRBV29-1 and TRBJ1-2): SAVISQKPSRDICQRGTSLTIQCQVDSQVTMMFWYRQQPGQSLTLIATANQGSEATYESGFVIDKFPISRPNLTFSTLTVSNMSPEDSSIYLCSVPTRGQGDYGYTFGSGTRLTVV.

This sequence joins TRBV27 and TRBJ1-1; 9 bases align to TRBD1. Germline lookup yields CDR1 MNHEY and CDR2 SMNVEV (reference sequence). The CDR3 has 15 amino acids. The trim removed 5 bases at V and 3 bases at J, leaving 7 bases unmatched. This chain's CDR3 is CASSKTGGADTEAFF. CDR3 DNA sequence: TGTGCCAGCAGTAAAACAGGGGGCGCGGACACTGAAGCTTTCTTT.

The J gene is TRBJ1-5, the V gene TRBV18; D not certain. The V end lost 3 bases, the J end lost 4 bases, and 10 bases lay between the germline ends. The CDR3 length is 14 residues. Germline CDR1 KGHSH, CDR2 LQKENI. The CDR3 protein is CASSPGSRNQPQHF. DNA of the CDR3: TGTGCCAGCTCACCGGGTAGCAGGAATCAGCCCCAGCATTTT. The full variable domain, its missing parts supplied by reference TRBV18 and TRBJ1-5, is NAGVMQNPRHLVRRRGQEARLRCSPMKGHSHVYWYRQLPEEGLKFMVYLQKENIIDESGMPKERFSAEFPKEGPSILRIQQVVRGDSAAYFCASSPGSRNQPQHFGDGTRLSIL.

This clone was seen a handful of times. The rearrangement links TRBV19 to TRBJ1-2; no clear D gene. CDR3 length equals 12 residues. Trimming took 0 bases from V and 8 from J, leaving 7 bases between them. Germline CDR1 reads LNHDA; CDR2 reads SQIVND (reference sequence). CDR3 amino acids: CASSIDVYGYTF. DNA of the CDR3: TGTGCCAGTAGTATAGACGTTTACGGCTACACCTTC.

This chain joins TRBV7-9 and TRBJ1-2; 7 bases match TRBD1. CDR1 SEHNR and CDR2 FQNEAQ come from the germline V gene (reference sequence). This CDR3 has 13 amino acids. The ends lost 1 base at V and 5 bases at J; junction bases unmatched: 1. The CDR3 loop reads CASSLGQGYGYTF. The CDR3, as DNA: TGTGCCAGCAGCTTAGGACAGGGTTATGGCTACACCTTC.

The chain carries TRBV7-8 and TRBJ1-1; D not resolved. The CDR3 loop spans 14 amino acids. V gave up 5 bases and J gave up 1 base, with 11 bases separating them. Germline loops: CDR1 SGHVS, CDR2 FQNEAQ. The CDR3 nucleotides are TGTGCCAGCAGCCCCCTCGGAGGGAACACTGAAGCTTTCTTT. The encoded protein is CASSPLGGNTEAFF.